This TCR beta chain was found in a study of blood T cell repertoires in COVID-19. Study as a whole: From T cells, B-cell-depleted T cells, or PBMCs came the material, which was cDNA or gDNA.

CDR1 SNHLY and CDR2 FYNNEI come from the germline V gene. The CDR3 is 12 amino acids. The J segment lost 12 bases and the V segment lost 4 bases, leaving 6 bases of the junction unmatched. In the study's own analysis: Nucleated cell number was recorded as an estimate derived from reference gene primer amplification. Assay: immunoSEQ multiplex PCR; the TCRdb copy retains only in-frame clones and omits some. V, J and clone size are those of that table, while D and trimming were read from the DNA. The profile covers about 74,000 clones, with around 88% appearing a single time and under 2% taken by the ten largest.

The specimen sequenced was peripheral blood. This TCR was recovered from a woman of 80 years or more with active or convalescent COVID-19. The chain links TRBV2 to TRBJ2-7; TRBD2 aligns across 10 bases. The DNA of the CDR3 is TGTGCCAGCAGTGTCGATAGCGGGGGGTCGTACTTC. Protein: CASSVDSGGSYF.